The rows below give T cell receptor beta chains drawn from one sample of a study of beta chain features in type 1 diabetes. Sequencing used immunoSEQ multiplex PCR; TCRdb keeps in-frame clones, though not all of them. The sample records about 270,000 clones, about 13% being singletons. Sequenced input: naive CD4+ T cells from blood. These receptors originate from a man aged 25 to 40 with type 1 diabetes. CDR3s include the opening cysteine and the closing phenylalanine or tryptophan. D genes are given only for firm matches. Part of the rows lack a size; the others show once, few, many or a class for expanded clones.

clone_size,j_call,v_call,d_call,cdr3_nt,cdr3_aa
few,TRBJ1-3,TRBV7-2,NA,TGTGCCAGCAGCGTACAGGGAAACACCATATATTTT,CASSVQGNTIYF
NA,TRBJ1-1,TRBV18,NA,TGTGCCAGCTCACCATATGGCGGGGGGGCAACTTTCTTT,CASSPYGGGATFF
NA,TRBJ1-2,TRBV6-5,NA,TGTGCCAGCAGTTACTGGAGTCCCACCGGTCCCCATGGCTACACCTTC,CASSYWSPTGPHGYTF
few,TRBJ2-1,TRBV30,TRBD1,TGTGCCTGGAACACAGGGGGCTCCTACAATGAGCAGTTCTTC,CAWNTGGSYNEQFF
NA,TRBJ2-3,TRBV20-1,NA,TGCAGTGCTTACGGTGGAGATACGCAGTATTTT,CSAYGGDTQYF
few,TRBJ2-7,TRBV18,TRBD1,TGTGCCAGCTCACCCGCGGGACAGGGGCACCACGAGCAGTACTTC,CASSPAGQGHHEQYF
NA,TRBJ2-7,TRBV27,TRBD1,TGTGCCAGCAGGTTCAGGGGGTCGCACGAGCAGTACTTC,CASRFRGSHEQYF
few,TRBJ1-2,TRBV6-6,NA,TGTGCCAGCAGTTACGGGGAGGGTAGGGGAATGTCGGACTACACCTTC,CASSYGEGRGMSDYTF
NA,TRBJ2-7,TRBV7-9,TRBD2,TGTGCCAGCAGCTTCCCCTACGGGAGGAGCTCCTACGAGCAGTACTTC,CASSFPYGRSSYEQYF
NA,TRBJ2-1,TRBV19,TRBD1,TGTGCCAGTATGACAGGGTTCCATGAGCAGTTCTTC,CASMTGFHEQFF
NA,TRBJ1-2,TRBV5-6,NA,TGTGCCAGCAGCTTGGGAACAGTGGGCCTCTACACCTTC,CASSLGTVGLYTF
few,TRBJ2-2,TRBV28,NA,TGTGCCAGCATATTTAGCGGAAACACCGGGGAGCTGTTTTTT,CASIFSGNTGELFF
NA,TRBJ2-7,TRBV28,NA,TGTGCCAGCAGCCTTCGCTCCTACGAGCAGTACTTC,CASSLRSYEQYF
few,TRBJ2-3,TRBV6-5,TRBD1,TGTGCCAGCAGACGGGACAGGGGATCGACAGATACGCAGTATTTT,CASRRDRGSTDTQYF
few,TRBJ2-7,TRBV11-1,NA,TGTGCCAGCAGTTATAGCCATCAGGGCGAGCAGTACTTC,CASSYSHQGEQYF
few,TRBJ2-7,TRBV28,NA,TGTGCCAGCGGGCTGGGGCCATATCCTTCCTACGAGCAGTACTTC,CASGLGPYPSYEQYF
NA,TRBJ2-5,TRBV7-2,NA,TGTGCCAGCAGCTCCAGAATCCAAGAGACCCAGTACTTC,CASSSRIQETQYF
once,TRBJ2-6,TRBV5-7,NA,TGTGCCAGCAGCCCCTTTACTAGTTGGCTCGGGGCCAACGTCCTGACTTTC,CASSPFTSWLGANVLTF
few,TRBJ1-1,TRBV15,NA,TGTGCCACCAGCAGAGTACCAGGACTGTTGGGTGAAGCTTTCTTT,CATSRVPGLLGEAFF
few,TRBJ2-1,TRBV4-2,TRBD1,TGTGCCAGCAGCCCCCGACAGGGTGGTGATAATGAGCAGTTCTTC,CASSPRQGGDNEQFF
few,TRBJ1-1,TRBV29-1,NA,TGCAGCGTCAGTCCGGAGGGAATGAACACTGAAGCTTTCTTT,CSVSPEGMNTEAFF
NA,TRBJ1-2,TRBV11-2,NA,TGTGCCAGCAGCTTATACCGGAGCAACTACTACACCTTC,CASSLYRSNYYTF
NA,TRBJ2-7,TRBV6-5,TRBD2,TGTGCCAGCAGCCGCCGGACTAGCGGGAACTACGAGCAGTACTTC,CASSRRTSGNYEQYF
NA,TRBJ2-7,TRBV5-1,TRBD1,TGCGCCAGCAGCGTGAGGGACAGGGGCGAGCAGTACTTC,CASSVRDRGEQYF